Listed below are T cell receptor beta chains from one sample, sequenced in a study of cytomegalovirus exposure and HLA in healthy donors. TCRdb's table, derived via immunoSEQ multiplex PCR, lists solely in-frame clones and lacks some. The repertoire holds approximately 190,000 clones, 81% seen once, with 3% to 4% in the top ten. The material sequenced was PBMCs. These receptor sequences come from a man over 45 in good health and CMV-seronegative. CDR3s leave out the opening cysteine and the closing phenylalanine or tryptophan. Fields, in order: V gene, CDR3 protein.

TRBV9,ASSLLGQGDNTEAF
TRBV6-5,ASRQELSYNSPLH
TRBV5-1,ASSMTGDEGYT
TRBV4-3,ASSRIGTFSYNEQF
TRBV5-6,ASSFLQDSYEQY
TRBV6-1,ASRATGTGYGYT
TRBV29-1,SAQAHEQY
TRBV7-2,ASSPIQSQGRANYGYT
TRBV4-2,ASSQPAGPPQY
TRBV9,ASSVASPPYNEQF
TRBV9,ASSESLGALAGNTIY
TRBV30,AWSVGPLREQY
TRBV7-2,ASSLGASPGEQF
TRBV6-1,ASRGTEGTEAF
TRBV18,ATAEGADQPQH
TRBV25-1,ASSGAPPSPEAF
TRBV21-1,ASSKFTRGIENTEAF
TRBV11-3,ASSYSSGGADTQY
TRBV29-1,SVAQGGTGELF
TRBV5-6,ASSPGQGNYGYT
TRBV6-5,ASRDSPYEQY
TRBV5-1,ASSPGTGRTDTQY
TRBV9,ASSVAGLAGANTGELF
TRBV25-1,ASSVEEVNTEAF
TRBV13,ASSPGQGVSYEQY
TRBV7-6,ASSSTGSGANVLT
TRBV19,ASSSSGLQDTQY
TRBV5-4,ASSSLQTSSGNTIY
TRBV10-3,AISESGTSRRTQY
TRBV6-5,ASSYSGGFYYEQY
TRBV5-1,ASQGARDTGELF
TRBV27,ASSSLGQGEETQY
TRBV18,ASSPGGGGLAF
TRBV30,AWSVGSPGAF
TRBV10-1,ASGTGTSGPNEQF
TRBV7-2,ASRMDRAETQY